Listed here are 8 T cell receptor beta chains from one sample, sequenced in a study of blood T cell repertoires in COVID-19. TCRdb's copy holds only in-frame clones and misses some; the assay was immunoSEQ multiplex PCR. The table has some 240,000 clones, around nine tenths seen once; the top ten hold 2.5% to 4%. Sequencing input: PBMCs or T cells enriched from blood (not recorded which). The receptors derive from a woman between 35 and 50 years old who had been exposed to COVID-19.

The chain joins TRBV5-4 to TRBJ2-5; 7 nucleotides agree with TRBD2. CDR1 is SGHNT, CDR2 YYREEE, per germline (reference sequence). This CDR3 comprises 14 residues. V shed 2 bases, J shed 4 bases, and the junction held 5 bases outside the gene matches. For the CDR3, the DNA is TGTGCCAGCAGCTTTTACGGGAGGAGAGAGACCCAGTACTTC. Protein: CASSFYGRRETQYF.

The rearrangement joins TRBV29-1 to TRBJ2-1, with a weak D call TRBD2 (6 bases). The ends were cut back, 4 bases at V and 6 bases at J, with 10 bases in the middle. Germline V gene lookup returns CDR1 SQVTM and CDR2 ANQGSEA. CDR3 size: 12 residues. CDR3 amino acids: CSVVGGVNEQFF. The CDR3 DNA follows: TGCAGCGTTGTAGGAGGGGTCAATGAGCAGTTCTTC.

V and J are TRBV7-2 and TRBJ2-7, with a tentative D call TRBD1 (5 bases). Germline V gives CDR1 SGHTA, CDR2 FQGNSA. V lost 1 base to trimming and J lost 5 bases, with 12 bases between them. The CDR3 has 14 residues. The CDR3 DNA sequence: TGTGCCAGCAGCTTAGGCAGGGTCCAAAACGAGCAGTACTTC. Encoded protein: CASSLGRVQNEQYF.

The chain employs TRBV6-2 or TRBV6-3 and TRBJ1-1; D is undetermined. CDR1 is MNHEY and CDR2 is SVGEGT in the germline V gene. Trimming cost V 4 bases and J 5 bases, with 8 bases left between them. The CDR3 is 12 amino acids. Here the CDR3 reads CASSSGGTEAFF. CDR3 in DNA: TGTGCCAGCAGTTCGGGTGGTACTGAAGCTTTCTTT.

The chain has TRBV7-2 and TRBJ1-4; D possibly corresponds to TRBD1 (6 bases). In germline, CDR1 is SGHTA, CDR2 FQGNSA. Trimming pared 5 bases from V and 8 bases from J, leaving 18 bases between. The CDR3 loop spans 15 amino acids. CDR3: CASSPGVGGEEKLFF. For the CDR3, the DNA is TGTGCCAGCAGCCCCGGTGTAGGGGGGGAGGAAAAACTGTTTTTT.

The chain links TRBV5-1 to TRBJ2-7; 7 nucleotides agree with TRBD1. CDR3 length: 16 residues. The ends lost 0 bases at V and 0 bases at J; junction bases unmatched: 6. Per germline, CDR1 SGHRS and CDR2 YFSETQ. Written as DNA, the CDR3 is TGCGCCAGCAGCTTGGGCGGACAGGTGAGCTCCTACGAGCAGTACTTC. The encoded protein is CASSLGGQVSSYEQYF.

The genes are TRBV2 and TRBJ1-5, with 10 bases that match TRBD1. After removal of 5 bases from V and 0 bases from J, the junction contained 10 bases not matched to a gene. The CDR3 consists of 18 residues. From germline, CDR1 is SNHLY and CDR2 FYNNEI. This chain's CDR3 is CASSYRTGGPDSNQPQHF. The DNA for the CDR3 is TGTGCCAGCAGTTATCGGACAGGGGGTCCCGATAGCAATCAGCCCCAGCATTTT.

CDR3 residues: CASSLSAPGMGYNSPLHF. The DNA of the CDR3 is TGTGCCAGCAGTTTATCGGCGCCGGGAATGGGCTATAATTCACCCCTCCACTTT. The chain couples TRBV28 to TRBJ1-6; D remains unclear. CDR1 is MDHEN and CDR2 is SYDVKM in the germline V gene. The CDR3 is made up of 18 amino acids. V gave up 1 base and J gave up 3 bases, with 16 bases separating them.